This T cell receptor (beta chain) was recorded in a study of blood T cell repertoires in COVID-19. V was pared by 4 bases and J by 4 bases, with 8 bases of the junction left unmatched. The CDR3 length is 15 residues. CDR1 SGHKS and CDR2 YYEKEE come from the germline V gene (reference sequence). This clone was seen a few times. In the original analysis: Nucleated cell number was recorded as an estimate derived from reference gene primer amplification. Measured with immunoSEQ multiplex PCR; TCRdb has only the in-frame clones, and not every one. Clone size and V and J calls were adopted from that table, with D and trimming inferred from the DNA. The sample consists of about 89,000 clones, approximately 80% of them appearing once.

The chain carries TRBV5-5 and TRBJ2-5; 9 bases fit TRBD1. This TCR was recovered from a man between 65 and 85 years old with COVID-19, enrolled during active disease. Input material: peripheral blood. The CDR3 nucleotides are TGTGCCAGCAGCACGGGACAGGGTAAACGAGAGACCCAGTACTTC. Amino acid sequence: CASSTGQGKRETQYF.